The 15 T cell receptor beta chains given below trace back to one sample, sequenced in a study of spatial heterogeneity in lung cancer. Documented time point: blood at routine non-recurrence follow-up after resection. Using its own MiXCR run on the 5' RACE reads, TCRdb lists one record per CDR3 protein. Among about 1,400 distinct CDR3 sequences listed, roughly 50% were seen once. The material sequenced was PBMCs, taken at follow-up. The source is a female donor with early-stage non-small cell lung cancer.

This clonotype appeared a few times. This beta chain is a stray sequence in a library constructed for alpha chains; its clone size is not meaningful. The chain is built from TRBV29-1 and TRBJ2-1, with a tentative D call TRBD1 (6 bases). CDR1 is SQVTM and CDR2 is ANQGSEA in the germline V gene. The CDR3 is 11 amino acids. With 3 bases removed from V and 7 bases from J, the gap between germline ends came to 7 bases. In DNA form, the CDR3 reads TGCAGCGTTGATAGGGGGAATGAGCAGTTCTTC. Residues: CSVDRGNEQFF.

Notes on this clonotype: Little can be read into the size of this beta chain, an off-target read in a library designed for alpha chains. V gene TRBV7-2 combines with J gene TRBJ2-2; D gene ambiguous. Looked up from germline, CDR1 is SGHTA and CDR2 is FQGNSA. V was pared by 1 base and J by 5 bases, with 5 bases between. This CDR3 contains 13 residues. As DNA, the CDR3 is TGTGCCAGCAGCTTAGAATTTACCGGGGAGCTGTTTTTT. Translating it yields CASSLEFTGELFF.

This clonotype turned up a few times. This beta chain came through as a stray read in a library set up for alpha chains, and its size says little. V is TRBV5-1 and J is TRBJ1-4, with TRBD1 matching over 7 bases. Germline values: CDR1 SGHRS, CDR2 YFSETQ. The V and J ends lost 4 bases and 7 bases, in that order; junction bases with no gene match: 7. The CDR3 consists of 14 residues. The CDR3 region is CASSADREGEKLFF. The DNA for the CDR3 is TGCGCCAGCAGCGCCGACAGGGAGGGTGAAAAACTGTTTTTT.

Note on this clonotype: As an off-target read in a library built for alpha chains, this beta chain has a frequency of little significance. J is TRBJ2-5 and V is TRBV7-9, with D perhaps being TRBD1 or TRBD2 (5 bases each). Germline loops: CDR1 SEHNR, CDR2 FQNEAQ (reference sequence). Trimming left V 4 bases short and J 5 bases short, with 14 bases between. This CDR3 has 14 residues. This CDR3 reads CASSSGTTAETQYF. The CDR3 nucleotides read TGTGCCAGCAGCTCCGGGACCACCGCGGAGACCCAGTACTTC.

With respect to this clonotype: Because this beta chain is a stray read in a library intended to capture alpha chains, its abundance should not be given much weight. The chain couples TRBV18 to TRBJ2-3, with D unresolved. V was trimmed by 2 bases and J by 4 bases, leaving 4 bases between them. This CDR3 comprises 12 residues. Germline CDR1 is KGHSH and CDR2 is LQKENI. CDR3 bases: TGTGCCAGCTCACCAGTGGCAGATACGCAGTATTTT. This codes for CASSPVADTQYF.

Comments on this clonotype: A library made for alpha chains picked up this beta chain off target, so its size means little. V and J are TRBV29-1 and TRBJ2-6; tentative D call: TRBD1 (5 bases). V was trimmed by 5 bases and J by 1 base, leaving 6 bases between them. CDR3 size: 13 residues. The germline V gene encodes CDR1 SQVTM and CDR2 ANQGSEA. This chain's CDR3 is CSVRTSGANVLTF. In nucleotides, the CDR3 is TGCAGCGTTCGGACATCTGGGGCCAACGTCCTGACTTTC.

A word on this clonotype: Because this beta chain is a stray read in a library intended to capture alpha chains, its abundance should not be given much weight. CDR3 sequence: CASSLFGGYNEQFF. Here the CDR3 DNA reads TGTGCCAGCAGCTTATTTGGGGGATACAATGAGCAGTTCTTC. The chain couples TRBV7-9 to TRBJ2-1; D is tentatively TRBD1 or TRBD2 (5 bases each). CDR3 length: 14 residues. CDR1 is SEHNR, CDR2 FQNEAQ, per germline (reference sequence). V lost 2 bases and J 4 bases, leaving 9 bases between the germline ends. The whole variable domain, remainder taken from reference TRBV7-9 and TRBJ2-1, is DTGVSQNPRHKITKRGQNVTFRCDPISEHNRLYWYRQTLGQGPEFLTYFQNEAQLEKSRLLSDRFSAERPKGSFSTLEIQRTEQGDSAMYLCASSLFGGYNEQFFGPGTRLTVL.

Comment on this clonotype: Since it is a stray read in a library aimed at alpha chains, this beta chain has a size that is not meaningful. V gene TRBV10-3 combines with J gene TRBJ1-1; the D gene is possibly TRBD1 (5 bases). The germline V gene has CDR1 ENHRY and CDR2 SYGVKD. With 4 bases removed from V and 7 bases from J, the gap between germline ends came to 10 bases. This CDR3 has 12 residues. This CDR3 reads CAISASQGEAFF. CDR3 DNA: TGTGCCATCAGTGCCAGCCAGGGTGAAGCTTTCTTT.

About this clonotype: For a library built for alpha chains, this beta chain is a stray read; little rests on its size. The chain uses TRBV28 and TRBJ2-2; the D is unclear. The CDR3 totals 11 residues. The V end lost 8 bases, the J end lost 4 bases, and 5 bases lay between the germline ends. Germline CDR1 and CDR2: MDHEN and SYDVKM. CDR3 nucleotides: TGTGCCAGCCGTCTCACCGGGGAGCTGTTTTTT. This encodes CASRLTGELFF.

This clonotype was observed a handful of times. Little can be read into the size of this beta chain, an off-target read in a library designed for alpha chains. The chain recombines TRBV28 with TRBJ2-7; 7 nucleotides match TRBD1. The CDR3 loop spans 14 amino acids. Trimming removed 7 bases from V and 3 bases from J; junction bases left unmatched: 9. CDR1 is MDHEN, CDR2 SYDVKM, per germline. CDR3 bases: TGTGCCAGCAACCCTACCGGGACAGTCTACGAGCAGTACTTC. The encoded protein is CASNPTGTVYEQYF.

As regards this clonotype: This beta chain appears as a stray read in a library generated for alpha chains; its size is not informative. This chain uses TRBV10-3 with TRBJ2-2, with D perhaps assigned TRBD1 or TRBD2 (5 bases each). V was cut by 6 bases and J by 5 bases, with 13 bases left in between. Per the germline V gene, CDR1 is ENHRY and CDR2 is SYGVKD. This CDR3 comprises 14 residues. CDR3 protein: CAIREQERTGELFF. The CDR3 DNA reads TGTGCCATCAGGGAACAGGAGCGGACCGGGGAGCTGTTTTTT.

Of note for this clonotype: This beta chain turned up in a library designed for alpha chains; as an off-target read, its abundance says little. The rearrangement joins TRBV6-6 to TRBJ2-5; TRBD1 matches at 7 bases. Germline V gene data show CDR1 as MNHNY and CDR2 as SVGAGI (reference sequence). This CDR3 is 12 amino acids long. V shed 10 bases and J 1 base; nucleotides not matched to a gene: 3. The CDR3 DNA sequence: TGTGCCACAGGGACAGCCCAAGAGACCCAGTACTTC. This translates into CATGTAQETQYF.

Details on this clonotype: The library was prepared for alpha chains; this beta chain is a stray read, so its frequency means little. The J gene is TRBJ2-3, the V gene TRBV27; maybe TRBD2 (6 bases). Germline CDR1 reads MNHEY; CDR2 reads SMNVEV (reference sequence). V was pared by 6 bases and J by 5 bases, with 9 bases between. This CDR3 contains 12 residues. The CDR3, as DNA: TGTGCCAGCAGCCGACTAGAAGATACGCAGTATTTT. Its translation is CASSRLEDTQYF.

A word on this clonotype: Little can be read into the size of this beta chain, an off-target read in a library designed for alpha chains. The J gene is TRBJ2-7, the V gene TRBV7-9; D gene uncertain. V was cut by 5 bases and J by 1 base, with 12 bases left in between. CDR3 length equals 14 residues. From germline, CDR1 is SEHNR and CDR2 FQNEAQ (reference sequence). The CDR3: CASSPPLSSYEQYF. CDR3 sequence (DNA): TGTGCCAGCAGCCCCCCGCTTAGTTCCTACGAGCAGTACTTC.

Remarks on this clonotype: This beta chain is an unintended read in a library built for alpha chains; its size means little. This chain joins TRBV15 and TRBJ1-5; unclear D gene. The V end was cut by 0 bases, the J end by 7 bases, with 4 bases between. The CDR3 extends over 12 amino acids. Per germline, CDR1 LNHNV and CDR2 YYDKDF (reference sequence). CDR3 sequence reads: CATSRDRQPQHF. The CDR3 DNA follows: TGTGCCACCAGCAGAGACCGCCAGCCCCAGCATTTT.